The 21 T cell receptor beta chains given below trace back to one sample, sequenced in a study of human T cells and chemical hapten exposure. TCRdb called the RACE reads again in MiXCR, with one record for every CDR3 protein. This table holds about 80,000 distinct CDR3 sequences, about 8.6% found once. The time point was: healthy volunteer bleed at 6 weeks. Whole blood, unfractionated, served as the material for total RNA extraction. The material sequenced was whole blood. These receptors were taken from a female donor in good health. Some clones in this sample may be carry-over from other donors' samples.

This clonotype was observed at least ten times. The CDR3 is CATSLTGTDTQYF. The CDR3 coding sequence is TGTGCCACCAGCCTAACAGGGACCGATACGCAGTATTTT. The chain carries TRBV24-1 and TRBJ2-3, with TRBD1 as a possible D gene (6 bases). Germline CDR1 reads KGHDR; CDR2 reads SFDVKD. The CDR3 loop spans 13 amino acids. With 7 bases removed from V and 6 bases from J, the gap between germline ends came to 13 bases.

This clonotype was found a few times. This rearrangement joins TRBV12-3 or TRBV12-4 to TRBJ1-1; 10 positions match TRBD1. CDR3 size: 17 residues. Trimming at V came to 5 bases and at J to 2 bases, leaving 11 bases not matched to a gene. CDR3 residues: CASSAGTGVTGNTEAFF. CDR3 DNA sequence: TGTGCCAGCAGTGCCGGGACAGGGGTTACGGGAAACACTGAAGCTTTCTTT.

This clonotype was recorded a few times. The chain employs TRBV5-4 and TRBJ2-2; TRBD2 matches 7 bases. V lost 1 base to trimming and J lost 5 bases; unmatched junction nucleotides: 5. Germline CDR1 SGHNT, CDR2 YYREEE (reference sequence). CDR3 size: 15 residues. The CDR3 nucleotides are TGTGCCAGCAGCTTGAGGGAGGGAAGGACCGGGGAGCTGTTTTTT. It specifies CASSLREGRTGELFF.

The chain joins TRBV6-1 to TRBJ1-4; no definite D call. This CDR3 spans 15 amino acids. CDR1 and CDR2 (germline): MNHNS, SASEGT. Deletions cut 0 bases from V and 7 bases from J, with 12 bases between. Here the CDR3 reads CASSEAGRGGEKLFF. CDR3 coding DNA: TGTGCCAGCAGTGAAGCTGGGAGAGGAGGTGAAAAACTGTTTTTT.

The rearrangement joins TRBV5-1 to TRBJ2-3; D unclear. V shed 5 bases and J shed 3 bases, with 10 bases lying between them. This CDR3 is 13 amino acids long. The germline V gene encodes CDR1 SGHRS and CDR2 YFSETQ. For the CDR3, the DNA is TGCGCCAGCAGACTTAGCCCGACAGATACGCAGTATTTT. Encoded protein: CASRLSPTDTQYF.

In this sample, this clonotype turned up many times. The chain is built from TRBV12-3 or TRBV12-4 and TRBJ1-4; D gene ambiguous. The CDR3 contains 12 residues. V was clipped by 3 bases and J by 8 bases, with 7 bases between them. The CDR3, as DNA: TGTGCCAGCAGTTTTCTGAGAGAAAAACTGTTTTTT. This translates into CASSFLREKLFF.

This clonotype was counted at least ten times. The chain has TRBV29-1 and TRBJ2-3, with TRBD2 matching 9 bases. Trimming took 7 bases from V and 4 from J; bases not matched to a gene: 3. Germline loops: CDR1 SQVTM, CDR2 ANQGSEA. The CDR3 totals 12 residues. The CDR3: CSARGGADTQYF. For the CDR3, the DNA is TGCAGCGCACGCGGGGGGGCAGATACGCAGTATTTT.

This clonotype was recorded a few times. The gene calls are TRBV12-3 or TRBV12-4 and TRBJ2-3; TRBD1 aligns across 9 bases. This CDR3 comprises 16 residues. The junction had 10 bases not matched to a gene; V was cut back by 5 bases and J by 4 bases. The chain's CDR3 is CASSTQTGGGADTQYF. CDR3 nucleotides: TGTGCCAGCAGTACTCAGACAGGGGGAGGCGCAGATACGCAGTATTTT.

This clonotype appeared many times. The V call is TRBV5-5, the J call TRBJ2-3, with 9 bases identical to TRBD2. The germline V gene has CDR1 SGHKS and CDR2 YYEKEE (reference sequence). The CDR3 extends over 16 amino acids. V dropped 0 bases and J dropped 2; count of bases not matched to a gene: 4. The CDR3 spells CASSLGLAVSTDTQYF. The CDR3, as DNA: TGTGCCAGCAGCTTGGGACTAGCGGTATCCACAGATACGCAGTATTTT.

In this sample, this clonotype turned up a few times. The chain links TRBV11-1 to TRBJ2-7; 9 nucleotides agree with TRBD1. This CDR3 has 14 residues. The germline CDR1 and CDR2 sequences are SGHAT and FQDESV (reference sequence). After removal of 4 bases from V and 9 bases from J, the junction contained 10 bases not matched to a gene. The CDR3 DNA is TGTGCCAGCAGCTCCCTCGACAGGGGGATGTGGCAGTACTTC. Amino acid sequence: CASSSLDRGMWQYF.

This clonotype was recorded at least ten times. The chain has TRBV12-3 or TRBV12-4 and TRBJ1-1; D gene uncertain. V was clipped by 5 bases and J by 2 bases, with 12 bases between them. This CDR3 contains 14 residues. The CDR3 DNA is TGTGCCAGCAGTCCAGGCCGCTTCAACACTGAAGCTTTCTTT. Residues: CASSPGRFNTEAFF.

This chain uses TRBV29-1 with TRBJ1-1; D not resolved. Germline V gene sequence: CDR1 SQVTM, CDR2 ANQGSEA. V lost 2 bases, J lost 2 bases, and 3 bases lay in between. The CDR3 covers 11 residues. The CDR3 DNA reads TGCAGCGTTGAAAAAAACACTGAAGCTTTCTTT. Translation gives CSVEKNTEAFF. Full variable domain (missing parts from reference TRBV29-1 and TRBJ1-1): SAVISQKPSRDICQRGTSLTIQCQVDSQVTMMFWYRQQPGQSLTLIATANQGSEATYESGFVIDKFPISRPNLTFSTLTVSNMSPEDSSIYLCSVEKNTEAFFGQGTRLTVV.

This clonotype has only a few counts. The V and J genes are TRBV15 and TRBJ2-7; 7 nucleotides match TRBD2. This CDR3 region has 13 residues. The V segment lost 6 bases and the J segment 3 bases; nucleotides outside the gene matches: 5. Germline V CDR1 and CDR2: LNHNV, YYDKDF (reference sequence). This CDR3 reads CATRAPGGYEQYF. In nucleotides, the CDR3 is TGTGCCACCAGGGCGCCGGGGGGCTACGAGCAGTACTTC.

This clonotype was seen a handful of times. The J gene is TRBJ2-7, the V gene TRBV20-1; 14 positions match TRBD2. With V trimmed by 4 bases and J by 3 bases, 11 bases remained unmatched. CDR3 length equals 17 residues. In germline, CDR1 is DFQATT, CDR2 SNEGSKA (reference sequence). The CDR3 nucleotides read TGCAGTGCTACAGCCGGGTCCGGGACTAGCGGGGGCTACGAGCAGTACTTC. Encoded protein: CSATAGSGTSGGYEQYF.

This clonotype was recorded at least ten times. This chain connects TRBV20-1 to TRBJ1-2; maybe TRBD1 (6 bases). This CDR3 spans 12 amino acids. V was cut by 6 bases and J by 4 bases, with 12 bases left in between. Germline V gene data show CDR1 as DFQATT and CDR2 as SNEGSKA (reference sequence). As DNA, the CDR3 is TGCAGTGCCCCCGACAGGCCCTATGGCTACACCTTC. It specifies CSAPDRPYGYTF.

The chain carries TRBV7-6 and TRBJ1-2; D is unclear. CDR1 and CDR2 from the germline V gene are SGHVS and FNYEAQ. Trimming pared 3 bases from V and 4 bases from J, leaving 15 bases between. The CDR3 covers 15 residues. CDR3 DNA: TGTGCCAGCAGCTTGGTCGAGGGCTGGGGCTATGGCTACACCTTC. This translates into CASSLVEGWGYGYTF. Looking up the rest from reference TRBV7-6 and TRBJ1-2 gives the full variable domain: GAGVSQSPRYKVTKRGQDVALRCDPISGHVSLYWYRQALGQGPEFLTYFNYEAQQDKSGLPNDRFSAERPEGSISTLTIQRTEQRDSAMYRCASSLVEGWGYGYTFGSGTRLTVV.

This clonotype was observed at least ten times. The V and J genes are TRBV5-5 and TRBJ2-7; 7 positions match TRBD1. The CDR3 contains 15 residues. Per the germline V gene, CDR1 is SGHKS and CDR2 is YYEKEE (reference sequence). V lost 2 bases and J lost 5; bases outside the gene matches: 10. This CDR3 reads CASSLRDSQGNEQYF. DNA of the CDR3: TGTGCCAGCAGCTTACGAGATTCACAGGGGAACGAGCAGTACTTC.

This clonotype came up a few times. The chain carries TRBV12-3 or TRBV12-4 and TRBJ2-3; no clear D gene. V dropped 1 base and J dropped 3 bases, with 11 bases sitting between them. There are 15 residues in the CDR3. CDR3: CASSLEPDATDTQYF. The CDR3 DNA follows: TGTGCCAGCAGTTTAGAACCCGACGCAACAGATACGCAGTATTTT.

In this sample, this clonotype turned up many times. The rearrangement uses TRBV20-1 and TRBJ2-3; TRBD2 matches 9 bases. The CDR3 has 15 amino acids. CDR1 is DFQATT, CDR2 SNEGSKA, per germline (reference sequence). The V segment lost 3 bases and the J segment 0 bases; nucleotides outside the gene matches: 4. CDR3 in amino acids: CSASSAGGSTDTQYF. CDR3 nucleotides: TGCAGTGCTAGCTCAGCGGGGGGTAGCACAGATACGCAGTATTTT.

DNA for the CDR3: TGTGCCAGCAGGGGAGGGACAGCTTATAATGAAAAACTGTTTTTT. Encoded protein: CASRGGTAYNEKLFF. J is TRBJ1-4 and V is TRBV5-5, with TRBD1 matching 7 bases. Germline CDR1 SGHKS, CDR2 YYEKEE (reference sequence). This CDR3 region has 15 residues. Trimming at V came to 5 bases and at J to 4 bases, leaving 8 bases not matched to a gene.

This clonotype was picked up many times. The chain is built from TRBV7-2 and TRBJ2-3, with TRBD1 matching 9 bases. This CDR3 has 16 amino acids. J lost 3 bases, V lost 3 bases, and 7 bases had no gene match. Germline V lookup: CDR1 SGHTA, CDR2 FQGNSA. As DNA, the CDR3 is TGTGCCAGCAGCTTGGGACAGGGAGTCGGGACAGATACGCAGTATTTT. This encodes CASSLGQGVGTDTQYF.